The 14 T cell receptor beta chains below were found in one sample sequenced in a study of T cell responses to AZD1222 COVID-19 vaccine. Assay: immunoSEQ multiplex PCR; the TCRdb copy retains only in-frame clones and omits some. The sample has some 130,000 clones, 90% seen once. The starting material was peripheral blood, obtained on day 0 of AZD1222 vaccination. The source of these receptors is an adult in good health.

The chain carries TRBV9 and TRBJ2-7; weak D call: TRBD1 (5 bases). Germline-derived CDR1 and CDR2 are SGDLS and YYNGEE. V was pared by 0 bases and J by 3 bases, with 7 bases between. The CDR3 is 13 residues long. The CDR3 is CASSVDQGYEQYF. The CDR3 bases are TGTGCCAGCAGCGTAGATCAGGGCTACGAGCAGTACTTC.

The rearrangement uses TRBV6-5 and TRBJ1-5, with no clear D. The CDR3 covers 12 residues. The germline V gene has CDR1 MNHEY and CDR2 SVGAGI. Trimming stripped 8 bases from V and 2 bases from J, with 7 bases between. CDR3 region: CASCLGNQPQHF. In DNA form, the CDR3 reads TGTGCCAGCTGTCTAGGCAATCAGCCCCAGCATTTT.

V and J are TRBV5-1 and TRBJ1-5, with D possibly being TRBD1 (5 bases). Deletions cut 0 bases from V and 3 bases from J, with 10 bases between. This CDR3 is built from 15 residues. The V gene's germline CDR1 is SGHRS and CDR2 YFSETQ. The CDR3 sequence is CASSLVGASNQPQHF. The CDR3 DNA reads TGCGCCAGCAGCTTGGTCGGGGCCTCCAATCAGCCCCAGCATTTT.

This clone has only one observation. This sequence joins TRBV6-1 and TRBJ2-5, with D maybe TRBD2 (6 bases). This CDR3 is built from 15 residues. Trimming cost V 3 bases and J 1 base, with 12 bases left between them. Germline V lookup: CDR1 MNHNS, CDR2 SASEGT. Here the CDR3 reads CASSEGRWVQETQYF. The CDR3 DNA follows: TGTGCCAGCAGTGAGGGGAGGTGGGTCCAAGAGACCCAGTACTTC.

V usage is TRBV15 and J usage is TRBJ2-7; no clear D. Between the trimmed V and J ends, which lost 3 bases and 0 bases, there was a span of 6 bases. Germline-derived CDR1 and CDR2 are LNHNV and YYDKDF (reference sequence). This CDR3 contains 13 residues. CDR3 bases: TGTGCCACCAGCAGCCGCCTCTCCTACGAGCAGTACTTC. It translates to CATSSRLSYEQYF. Combining the CDR3 with reference TRBV15 and TRBJ2-7 gives the whole variable domain DAMVIQNPRYQVTQFGKPVTLSCSQTLNHNVMYWYQQKSSQAPKLLFHYYDKDFNNEADTPDNFQSRRPNTSFCFLDIRSPGLGDTAMYLCATSSRLSYEQYFGPGTRLTVT.

This chain joins TRBV19 and TRBJ1-2, with D uncertain. This CDR3 is built from 10 residues. The germline V and J ends were trimmed by 8 bases and 8 bases, with 9 bases remaining between them. The V gene's germline CDR1 is LNHDA and CDR2 SQIVND (reference sequence). The CDR3 DNA is TGTGCCAGTGGGCCCCACGGCTACACCTTC. Protein sequence: CASGPHGYTF.

This rearrangement joins TRBV4-3 to TRBJ2-1; 13 bases agree with TRBD2. In germline, CDR1 is LGHNA, CDR2 YSLEER. V was clipped by 4 bases and J by 5 bases; unmatched bases: 8. The CDR3 totals 17 residues. The CDR3 region is CASSPRTSGGLDNEQFF. In DNA form, the CDR3 reads TGCGCCAGCAGCCCCAGGACTAGCGGGGGTTTGGACAATGAGCAGTTCTTC.

The chain joins TRBV27 to TRBJ2-7; D not resolved. V lost 8 bases, J lost 4 bases, and 12 bases lay in between. The CDR3 is made up of 12 amino acids. Germline loops: CDR1 MNHEY, CDR2 SMNVEV (reference sequence). The CDR3 region has the DNA TGTGCCAGCGGATACAGAACTTACGAGCAGTACTTC. Protein sequence: CASGYRTYEQYF.

The chain has TRBV11-2 and TRBJ1-1; 9 bases line up with TRBD1. The CDR3 totals 14 residues. J lost 6 bases, V lost 7 bases, and 9 bases had no gene match. Germline lookup yields CDR1 SGHAT and CDR2 FQNNGV. CDR3 sequence reads: CASTLTGGDPEAFF. The CDR3 nucleotides are TGTGCCAGCACCCTGACAGGGGGGGACCCTGAAGCTTTCTTT.

The chain has TRBV30 and TRBJ2-7; D unclear. V was shortened by 4 bases and J by 2 bases, with 15 bases between the two germline ends. The CDR3 is 14 amino acids. Germline V lookup: CDR1 GTSNPN, CDR2 SVGIG (reference sequence). The CDR3 DNA follows: TGTGCCTGGACACGGGCCCCCCTCGCCTACGAGCAGTACTTC. Translating it yields CAWTRAPLAYEQYF. Variable domain in full (rest from reference TRBV30 and TRBJ2-7): SQTIHQWPATLVQPVGSPLSLECTVEGTSNPNLYWYRQAAGRGLQLLFYSVGIGQISSEVPQNLSASRPQDRQFILSSKKLLLSDSGFYLCAWTRAPLAYEQYFGPGTRLTVT.

This rearrangement joins TRBV29-1 to TRBJ2-7; 7 nucleotides align to TRBD2. The CDR3 runs to 12 residues. Germline loops: CDR1 SQVTM, CDR2 ANQGSEA. J lost 1 base, V lost 4 bases, and 1 base had no gene match. The CDR3 spells CSVGGGSYEQYF. Written as DNA, the CDR3 is TGCAGCGTTGGCGGGGGATCCTACGAGCAGTACTTC.

J is TRBJ2-2 and V is TRBV7-9; D is undetermined. The CDR3 has 15 amino acids. In germline, CDR1 is SEHNR, CDR2 FQNEAQ (reference sequence). Trimming removed 1 base at V and 4 bases at J, with 10 bases between. Written as DNA, the CDR3 is TGTGCCAGCAGCTTAGAACAGAAAACCACCGGGGAGCTGTTTTTT. It encodes CASSLEQKTTGELFF.

The rearrangement joins TRBV11-2 to TRBJ2-3, with a possible D match to TRBD1 (7 bases). The V gene's germline CDR1 is SGHAT and CDR2 FQNNGV. The V and J ends lost 1 base and 6 bases respectively, with 14 bases between them. There are 15 residues in the CDR3. The chain's CDR3 is CASSLVGRGVDTQYF. As DNA, the CDR3 is TGTGCCAGCAGCTTAGTTGGCAGGGGGGTGGATACGCAGTATTTT. Together with reference TRBV11-2 and TRBJ2-3, the CDR3 gives the full variable domain: EAGVAQSPRYKIIEKRQSVAFWCNPISGHATLYWYQQILGQGPKLLIQFQNNGVVDDSQLPKDRFSAERLKGVDSTLKIQPAKLEDSAVYLCASSLVGRGVDTQYFGPGTRLTVL.

J is TRBJ1-6 and V is TRBV27; tentatively, D is TRBD1 (5 bases). The germline CDR1 and CDR2 sequences are MNHEY and SMNVEV (reference sequence). V lost 2 bases, J lost 8 bases, and 13 bases lay in between. The CDR3 contains 15 residues. As DNA, the CDR3 is TGTGCCAGCAGTTTAAACCGGGGGGTATATTCACCCCTCCACTTT. Translated, it gives CASSLNRGVYSPLHF.